This T cell receptor beta chain was identified in a study of blood T cell repertoires in COVID-19. For the study at large: Sites across the United States, Italy and Spain contributed samples from acute and convalescent COVID-19.

Libraries were prepared by immunoSEQ multiplex PCR; TCRdb keeps only in-frame clonotypes and omits some of them. The top ten hold just under 2% of the sample, which has around 140,000 clones, approximately 80% seen once. V gave up 4 bases and J gave up 2 bases, with 18 bases separating them. The CDR3 is 16 residues long. Per the germline V gene, CDR1 is LGHNA and CDR2 is YNFKEQ. The TCR sequence derives from an older woman with acute or convalescent COVID-19. The chain combines TRBV4-2 with TRBJ2-7; unclear D gene. Sample: peripheral blood. The CDR3 region has the DNA TGTGCCAGCAGCCGGGTGGTTGCGGCAGAACCCTACGAGCAGTACTTC. Translated, it gives CASSRVVAAEPYEQYF.